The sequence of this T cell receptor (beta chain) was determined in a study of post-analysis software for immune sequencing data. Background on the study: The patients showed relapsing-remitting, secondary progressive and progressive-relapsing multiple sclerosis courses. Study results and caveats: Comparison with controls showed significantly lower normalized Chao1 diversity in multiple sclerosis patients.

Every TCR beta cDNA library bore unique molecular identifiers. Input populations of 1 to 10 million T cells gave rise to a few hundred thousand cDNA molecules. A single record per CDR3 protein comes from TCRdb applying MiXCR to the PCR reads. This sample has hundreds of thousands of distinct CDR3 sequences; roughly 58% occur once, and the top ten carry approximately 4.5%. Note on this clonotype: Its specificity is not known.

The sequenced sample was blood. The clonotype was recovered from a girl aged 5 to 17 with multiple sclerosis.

The DNA for the CDR3 is TGTGCCAGCAGCTTGTTAGGGGCCCAGGAATTAGATGAGCAGTTCTTC. It translates to CASSLLGAQELDEQFF. The chain uses TRBV5-5 and TRBJ2-1, with D perhaps TRBD1 (5 bases). V lost 1 base to trimming and J lost 8 bases, with 19 bases between them. Germline assignment: CDR1 SGHKS and CDR2 YYEKEE (reference sequence). The CDR3 length is 16 residues.